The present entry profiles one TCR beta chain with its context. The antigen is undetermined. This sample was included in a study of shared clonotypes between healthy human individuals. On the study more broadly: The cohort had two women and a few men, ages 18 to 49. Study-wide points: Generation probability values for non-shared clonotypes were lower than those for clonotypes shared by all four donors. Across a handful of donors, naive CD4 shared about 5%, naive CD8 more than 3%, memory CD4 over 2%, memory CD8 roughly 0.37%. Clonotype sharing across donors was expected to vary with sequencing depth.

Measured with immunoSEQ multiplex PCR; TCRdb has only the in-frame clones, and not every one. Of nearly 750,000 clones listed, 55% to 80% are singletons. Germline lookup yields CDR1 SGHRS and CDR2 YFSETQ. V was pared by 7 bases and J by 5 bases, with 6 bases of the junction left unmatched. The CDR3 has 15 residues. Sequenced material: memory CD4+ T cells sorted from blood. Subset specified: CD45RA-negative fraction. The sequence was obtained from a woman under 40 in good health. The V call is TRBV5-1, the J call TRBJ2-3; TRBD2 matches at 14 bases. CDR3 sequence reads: CASQRTSGRIDTQYF. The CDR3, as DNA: TGCGCCAGCCAACGGACTAGCGGGAGGATAGATACGCAGTATTTT.